The 9 T cell receptor beta chains presented below share a single source sample, sequenced in a study of blood T cells in healthy people across ages. A second PCR, run for roughly 7 to 11 cycles, used a sample-barcoded 5' primer plus a J-beta primer mix. TCRdb ran MiXCR on the 5' RACE reads and lists one entry per CDR3 protein. The sample holds 1,500,000 or so distinct CDR3 sequences, about 45% seen once. The sequenced sample was blood. These receptor sequences come from a woman aged 18-29 years in good health.

The chain recombines TRBV6-6 with TRBJ1-2, with a tentative D call TRBD1 (6 bases). The CDR3 covers 16 residues. V was shortened by 3 bases and J by 2 bases, with 16 bases between the two germline ends. Germline-derived CDR1 and CDR2 are MNHNY and SVGAGI (reference sequence). As DNA, the CDR3 is TGTGCCAGCAGTTATTCCCCGTCGCAGGGGAACTATGGCTACACCTTC. It yields the protein CASSYSPSQGNYGYTF.

The J gene is TRBJ1-2, the V gene TRBV15; no clear D. Germline CDR1 reads LNHNV; CDR2 reads YYDKDF (reference sequence). Trimming cost V 8 bases and J 2 bases, with 12 bases left between them. This CDR3 comprises 13 residues. Here the CDR3 DNA reads TGTGCCACCGCCGACAATCCGAACTATGGCTACACCTTC. It yields the protein CATADNPNYGYTF.

The V gene is TRBV2, the J gene TRBJ1-5; D might be TRBD1 (5 bases). V lost 6 bases, J lost 5 bases, and 11 bases lay in between. Germline assignment: CDR1 SNHLY and CDR2 FYNNEI. This CDR3 is 13 amino acids long. CDR3 sequence (DNA): TGTGCCAGCAGAGCTTTGGGGGATCAGCCCCAGCATTTT. Protein product: CASRALGDQPQHF.

The V gene is TRBV6-5, the J gene TRBJ2-1; the D gene is possibly TRBD2 (6 bases). V lost 0 bases to trimming and J lost 0 bases, with 12 bases between them. This CDR3 has 17 amino acids. CDR1 is MNHEY and CDR2 is SVGAGI in the germline V gene. CDR3 loop: CASSYSRGASSYNEQFF. CDR3 nucleotides: TGTGCCAGCAGTTACTCTCGCGGGGCAAGCTCCTACAATGAGCAGTTCTTC.

This chain connects TRBV10-3 to TRBJ2-1; tentatively, D is TRBD2 (5 bases). The V end lost 6 bases, the J end lost 8 bases, and 14 bases lay between the germline ends. The CDR3 is made up of 13 amino acids. Germline V gene sequence: CDR1 ENHRY, CDR2 SYGVKD. DNA for the CDR3: TGTGCCATCAGGGACTCCCTGATAGATGAGCAGTTCTTC. As protein: CAIRDSLIDEQFF.

This clonotype was seen just once. The V and J genes are TRBV20-1 and TRBJ2-3; D is unresolved. CDR3 size: 15 residues. V was shortened by 0 bases and J by 5 bases, with 15 bases between the two germline ends. CDR1 DFQATT and CDR2 SNEGSKA come from the germline V gene (reference sequence). The CDR3 DNA reads TGCAGTGCTAGAGATTTGAGCGACACTCGAGATACGCAGTATTTT. Amino acid sequence: CSARDLSDTRDTQYF.

This clonotype was counted once. This rearrangement joins TRBV12-3 or TRBV12-4 to TRBJ2-1; perhaps TRBD2 as D (7 bases). This CDR3 has 14 amino acids. V lost 6 bases to trimming and J lost 6 bases, with 15 bases between them. CDR3 residues: CASSPTGGVNEQFF. The DNA of the CDR3 is TGTGCCAGCAGCCCGACGGGGGGCGTCAATGAGCAGTTCTTC.

The chain couples TRBV12-3 or TRBV12-4 to TRBJ1-2; the D is unclear. The CDR3 totals 12 residues. V gave up 5 bases and J gave up 7 bases, with 11 bases separating them. CDR3 DNA: TGTGCCAGCAGTAGGATTAATCTTGGCTACACCTTC. Translation gives CASSRINLGYTF.

This clonotype showed up just a few times. The rearrangement uses TRBV4-3 and TRBJ2-7, with unresolved D. This CDR3 comprises 13 residues. The germline V gene encodes CDR1 LGHNA and CDR2 YSLEER. With 2 bases removed from V and 2 bases from J, the gap between germline ends came to 7 bases. CDR3 nucleotide sequence: TGCGCCAGCAGCCAAAGGGAAGCCTACGAGCAGTACTTC. Residues: CASSQREAYEQYF.